These T cell receptor beta chains were read from a single sample in a study of blood T cell repertoires in COVID-19. The method was immunoSEQ multiplex PCR; TCRdb's version includes in-frame clones alone and lacks a portion of them. The data show about 200,000 clones, roughly 89% seen once. What was sequenced was PBMCs or T cells enriched from blood (not recorded which). These receptors were obtained from a woman in her twenties or thirties who had been exposed to COVID-19. The CDR3 runs from the conserved cysteine through the conserved F or W. A D gene is named only where the DNA matches it firmly. Expanded clones get a size class; other rows say once, few or many, or leave the size out.

cdr3_aa cdr3_nt j_call v_call clone_size d_call
CASSVDLDTQYF TGTGCCAGCAGCGTCGACTTAGATACGCAGTATTTT TRBJ2-3 TRBV9 - -
CASLTDRGTSGTGELFF TGCGCCAGCTTGACTGACAGGGGCACCTCGGGCACCGGGGAGCTGTTTTTT TRBJ2-2 TRBV5-1 - TRBD1
CASSSRTGQEQYF TGTGCCAGCAGCTCTCGGACAGGGCAAGAGCAGTACTTC TRBJ2-7 TRBV9 once TRBD1
CATSRVSSEAFF TGTGCCACCAGCAGAGTATCTTCTGAAGCTTTCTTT TRBJ1-1 TRBV15 - -
CASRVWRGDGELFF TGCGCCAGCAGAGTTTGGCGGGGGGACGGGGAGCTGTTTTTT TRBJ2-2 TRBV10-1 - TRBD2
CASADRRDYGYTF TGTGCCAGCGCGGACAGGCGTGACTATGGCTACACCTTC TRBJ1-2 TRBV3-1/TRBV3-2 - TRBD1
CASSFVSSTNTGELFF TGTGCCAGCAGCTTTGTTTCCAGTACGAACACCGGGGAGCTGTTTTTT TRBJ2-2 TRBV7-8 - -
CASSPGRNTEAFF TGTGCCAGCTCACCAGGGAGGAACACTGAAGCTTTCTTT TRBJ1-1 TRBV18 - -
CASSLVGTSVGTDTQYF TGCGCCAGCAGCTTGGTTGGTACTAGCGTGGGCACAGATACGCAGTATTTT TRBJ2-3 TRBV5-1 - TRBD2
CASSKAEGCPNYGYTF TGTGCCAGCAGCAAAGCGGAGGGGTGTCCAAACTATGGCTACACCTTC TRBJ1-2 TRBV21-1 - -
CASTQSGGAQETQYF TGTGCCAGCACCCAAAGCGGCGGGGCTCAAGAGACCCAGTACTTC TRBJ2-5 TRBV2 - -
CASTPGQFPNSPLHF TGTGCCAGTACCCCGGGACAGTTCCCTAATTCACCCCTCCACTTT TRBJ1-6 TRBV19 few TRBD1
CASGGPSSYEQYF TGTGCTAGTGGGGGGCCTTCGTCCTACGAGCAGTACTTC TRBJ2-7 TRBV12-5 - -
CASSGWGTGGNQPQHF TGTGCCAGCAGCGGATGGGGGACAGGGGGTAATCAGCCCCAGCATTTT TRBJ1-5 TRBV2 - TRBD1
CASSLRRGQGVTEAFF TGTGCCAGCAGCTTACGCCGAGGACAGGGTGTCACTGAAGCTTTCTTT TRBJ1-1 TRBV5-8 once TRBD1
CASRPGLDETYEQYF TGTGCCAGCAGACCCGGACTAGACGAAACCTACGAGCAGTACTTC TRBJ2-7 TRBV2 - TRBD2
CASSLSGGKETQYF TGTGCCAGCAGCCTTAGCGGGGGGAAGGAGACCCAGTACTTC TRBJ2-5 TRBV6-2/TRBV6-3 - TRBD2
CASSFSTTGELFF TGTGCCAGCAGCTTTTCGACAACCGGGGAGCTGTTTTTT TRBJ2-2 TRBV5-4 - -
CASSSGWGGETQYF TGTGCCAGCAGTTCCGGGTGGGGGGGAGAGACCCAGTACTTC TRBJ2-5 TRBV27 few TRBD2
CASSERAGGRDTQYF TGTGCCAGCAGTGAAAGGGCGGGGGGGAGAGATACGCAGTATTTT TRBJ2-3 TRBV2 - TRBD2
CASNWGVSNQPQHF TGTGCCAGTAACTGGGGGGTGTCAAATCAGCCCCAGCATTTT TRBJ1-5 TRBV19 - -
CAISESSSRRRGGYTF TGTGCCATCAGTGAGTCCTCATCCCGACGGAGGGGTGGCTACACCTTC TRBJ1-2 TRBV10-3 - -
CASSLVHSSGGVSYNEQFF TGTGCCAGCAGCTTAGTGCACTCTAGCGGGGGTGTTTCCTACAATGAGCAGTTCTTC TRBJ2-1 TRBV7-2 - TRBD2
CASSSGQGTLAFF TGTGCCAGCAGCTCAGGACAGGGGACCTTGGCTTTCTTT TRBJ1-1 TRBV11-2 - TRBD1
CSAVLADIRTDTQYF TGCAGCGCAGTACTTGCGGACATCCGCACAGATACGCAGTATTTT TRBJ2-3 TRBV29-1 - -
CASSLAWREAFF TGTGCCAGCAGTTTAGCGTGGAGAGAAGCTTTCTTT TRBJ1-1 TRBV12-3/TRBV12-4 - -
CASSLTSGGYNEQFF TGTGCCAGCAGCCTTACTAGCGGGGGATACAATGAGCAGTTCTTC TRBJ2-1 TRBV3-1/TRBV3-2 - TRBD2
CASRWPGSSGNTIYF TGTGCCAGCAGATGGCCAGGATCCTCTGGAAACACCATATATTTT TRBJ1-3 TRBV5-4 - -
CASSFVGSDAFF TGTGCCAGCAGTTTCGTTGGGAGTGATGCTTTCTTT TRBJ1-1 TRBV27 few -
CASSQLSFPRRGYTF TGTGCCAGCAGCCAATTGTCTTTTCCTCGTCGTGGCTACACCTTC TRBJ1-2 TRBV3-1/TRBV3-2 few -
CASSIIRDKGNSPLHF TGTGCCAGTAGTATTATCCGGGACAAGGGTAATTCACCCCTCCACTTT TRBJ1-6 TRBV19 - -
CAYTPRRDEQFF TGTGCCTACACACCCAGGCGGGATGAGCAGTTCTTC TRBJ2-1 TRBV30 - -
CASSFPDRGSGNSPLHF TGTGCCAGCAGCTTCCCAGACAGGGGGTCTGGAAATTCACCCCTCCACTTT TRBJ1-6 TRBV13 - TRBD1
CASSSPGTGEETQYF TGTGCCAGCAGTTCCCCCGGGACAGGGGAAGAGACCCAGTACTTC TRBJ2-5 TRBV27 - TRBD1
CASSPGGSGSNQPQHF TGCGCCAGCAGCCCGGGTGGGTCAGGGAGCAATCAGCCCCAGCATTTT TRBJ1-5 TRBV5-1 - -
CASSIVGDLTGTEAFF TGTGCCAGTAGTATAGTTGGAGACCTAACGGGAACTGAAGCTTTCTTT TRBJ1-1 TRBV19 - -
CASSYWPRGPSNQPQHF TGTGCCAGCAGTTACTGGCCTAGGGGGCCTAGCAATCAGCCCCAGCATTTT TRBJ1-5 TRBV6-8 - TRBD1
CASSRGTAYEQYF TGTGCCAGCTCACGGGGGACAGCGTACGAGCAGTACTTC TRBJ2-7 TRBV18 - TRBD1
CASSYGQIYEQYF TGTGCCAGCAGTTACGGACAGATCTACGAGCAGTACTTC TRBJ2-7 TRBV6-5 - -
CASSYSDSNYGYTF TGTGCCAGCAGTTACTCGGACAGTAACTATGGCTACACCTTC TRBJ1-2 TRBV6-5 - -
CASSSRDKQHYGYTF TGTGCCAGCAGTAGCCGGGACAAACAGCATTATGGCTACACCTTC TRBJ1-2 TRBV6-5 - -
CASSLDLRSADTQYF TGCGCCAGCAGCTTGGACTTGCGTAGTGCAGATACGCAGTATTTT TRBJ2-3 TRBV5-1 once -
CASSEQLGRQFF TGTGCCAGCAGTGAACAACTAGGGCGGCAGTTCTTC TRBJ2-1 TRBV2 - -
CASRIQGYGNTIYF TGTGCCAGTAGGATACAGGGATACGGAAACACCATATATTTT TRBJ1-3 TRBV19 - -
CATSEMASGGRYEQYF TGTGCCACCTCAGAGATGGCTAGCGGGGGAAGATACGAGCAGTACTTC TRBJ2-7 TRBV5-6 - TRBD2
CASSLVDSEKLFF TGTGCCAGCAGCTTGGTTGACAGCGAAAAACTGTTTTTT TRBJ1-4 TRBV5-6 - -
CASSRSRANYEAFF TGTGCCAGCAGCCGTAGCAGGGCCAACTATGAAGCTTTCTTT TRBJ1-1 TRBV7-2 - -
CASSFGSGGPQETQYF TGTGCCAGCAGCTTCGGTAGCGGGGGGCCTCAGGAGACCCAGTACTTC TRBJ2-5 TRBV13 few TRBD2
CASSSGTSVSTDTQYF TGCGCCAGCAGCTCCGGGACTAGCGTTAGCACAGATACGCAGTATTTT TRBJ2-3 TRBV5-1 - TRBD2
CASSLDPQGSATNEKLFF TGTGCCAGCAGCTTAGATCCTCAGGGTAGTGCAACTAATGAAAAACTGTTTTTT TRBJ1-4 TRBV7-3 - -
CASSSGQGHGYTF TGTGCCAGCAGCTCGGGACAGGGCCATGGCTACACCTTC TRBJ1-2 TRBV5-6 once TRBD1
CASSQGGLAGFLEQYF TGCGCCAGCAGCCAAGGGGGACTAGCCGGATTTTTGGAGCAGTACTTC TRBJ2-7 TRBV4-1 - TRBD2
CASSQDRAPRGYTF TGTGCCAGCAGCCAAGACCGAGCGCCGCGTGGCTACACCTTC TRBJ1-2 TRBV4-2 - -
CAASGAEYNSPLHF TGTGCCGCTTCCGGAGCAGAGTATAATTCACCCCTCCACTTT TRBJ1-6 TRBV2 - -
CASSLGLAADTQYF TGTGCCAGCAGCTTGGGACTAGCAGCAGATACGCAGTATTTT TRBJ2-3 TRBV9 - TRBD2
CASSTGGRTEAFF TGTGCCAGCAGCACAGGGGGCCGCACTGAAGCTTTCTTT TRBJ1-1 TRBV6-5 few TRBD1
CATSQGPRTDTQYF TGTGCCACTTCCCAGGGTCCCCGCACAGATACGCAGTATTTT TRBJ2-3 TRBV19 few -
CASSLFPSLNTEAFF TGTGCCAGCAGTTTATTCCCTAGTTTGAACACTGAAGCTTTCTTT TRBJ1-1 TRBV27 - -
CAIRVQDYAAEAFF TGTGCCATCAGGGTACAGGACTATGCAGCTGAAGCTTTCTTT TRBJ1-1 TRBV10-3 - -
CASKAVHGANVLTF TGTGCCAGCAAGGCGGTTCACGGGGCCAACGTCCTGACTTTC TRBJ2-6 TRBV7-6 - -